The entry below gives a single T cell receptor (beta chain) sequence along with its context. This entry comes from a study of memory CD4+ T cells and cytomegalovirus serostatus. Assay used: immunoSEQ multiplex PCR; TCRdb lists only in-frame clones, some missing. The sample yields approximately 88,000 clones, under 90% seen once. The sort gate was single viable CD3+CD4+CD8-CD45RO+ cells for memory CD4+ T cells. After thawing, CD4+ T cells were positively selected. V was clipped by 2 bases and J by 2 bases, with 11 bases between them. Germline lookup yields CDR1 SGHKS and CDR2 YYEKEE (reference sequence). The CDR3 is 14 amino acids.

The TCR sequence derives from an adult in good health and CMV-seropositive. The chain carries TRBV5-5 and TRBJ2-7; the D gene is possibly TRBD1 (5 bases). Input material: memory CD4+ T cells from blood. CDR3 amino acids: CASSFQGLTYEQYF. CDR3 sequence (DNA): TGTGCCAGCAGCTTTCAGGGATTGACCTACGAGCAGTACTTC.